This T cell receptor beta chain originates from a study of blood T cell repertoires in COVID-19. Study processing details: From reference gene primer amplification, estimates of nucleated cell counts were derived. TCRdb's copy holds only in-frame clones and misses some; the assay was immunoSEQ multiplex PCR. The V and J calls and clone size were taken over from that table, and D and trimming were inferred from the DNA. The table lists 120,000 or so clones, around 80% of them singletons. This clone has just a few counts. Unmatched junction bases numbered 9, after V lost 6 bases and J lost 2 bases. CDR3 length: 15 residues. Germline lookup yields CDR1 SGHTA and CDR2 FQGNSA.

The clonotype originates from a man in his 70s with acute or convalescent COVID-19. The chain joins TRBV7-2 to TRBJ1-2; 7 bases agree with TRBD1. Sequenced sample: peripheral blood. As DNA, the CDR3 is TGTGCCAGCAGTCTTGGACAGGCTTCCAACTATGGCTACACCTTC. It codes for CASSLGQASNYGYTF. Based on the CDR3 plus reference TRBV7-2 and TRBJ1-2, the full variable domain is GAGVSQSPSNKVTEKGKDVELRCDPISGHTALYWYRQSLGQGLEFLIYFQGNSAPDKSGLPSDRFSAERTGGSVSTLTIQRTQQEDSAVYLCASSLGQASNYGYTFGSGTRLTVV.